The 23 T cell receptor beta chains below all came from one sample that was sequenced in a study of tissue T cells after allogeneic stem cell transplantation. The data were produced by immunoSEQ multiplex PCR, yet TCRdb's version contains in-frame clones alone and is incomplete. The data show 20,000 to 25,000 clones, around 67% seen once. Source: tissue from the ileum, taken at autopsy. The origin of the receptors is a female donor older than 55 with lung cancer.

This chain uses TRBV7-2 with TRBJ2-2; TRBD1 agrees at 7 bases. Germline CDR1 SGHTA, CDR2 FQGNSA. The CDR3 contains 15 residues. Trimming took 3 bases from V and 1 from J; bases not matched to a gene: 2. The CDR3 coding sequence is TGTGCCAGCAGCTTCTGGACAGGGAACACCGGGGAGCTGTTTTTT. Its translation: CASSFWTGNTGELFF.

V is TRBV10-3 and J is TRBJ2-1, with D uncertain. Germline loops: CDR1 ENHRY, CDR2 SYGVKD. The CDR3 is made up of 12 amino acids. The V gene lost 4 bases and the J gene lost 7 bases, with 8 bases spanning the gap. In nucleotides, the CDR3 is TGTGCCATCAGTGGCCCCTCTAATGAGCAGTTCTTC. This codes for CAISGPSNEQFF.

A single count supports this clone. V usage is TRBV5-1 and J usage is TRBJ1-3, with a possible D match to TRBD1 (5 bases). V was cut by 4 bases and J by 5 bases, with 16 bases left in between. Germline CDR1 and CDR2: SGHRS and YFSETQ. The CDR3 is 15 amino acids. CDR3 sequence reads: CASSPNAGLRNTIYF. The CDR3 region has the DNA TGCGCCAGCAGCCCAAACGCGGGACTTAGAAACACCATATATTTT.

This clone came up a few times. The chain is built from TRBV19 and TRBJ1-2, with 8 bases aligning to TRBD1. Losses at the gene ends were 6 bases for V and 4 bases for J; bases not matched to a gene: 10. The CDR3 sequence is 15 residues long. CDR1 LNHDA and CDR2 SQIVND come from the germline V gene (reference sequence). CDR3 bases: TGTGCCAGTAGCATGACAGGGGATAACGTCTATGGCTACACCTTC. It translates to CASSMTGDNVYGYTF. Together with reference TRBV19 and TRBJ1-2, the CDR3 gives the full variable domain: DGGITQSPKYLFRKEGQNVTLSCEQNLNHDAMYWYRQDPGQGLRLIYYSQIVNDFQKGDIAEGYSVSREKKESFPLTVTSAQKNPTAFYLCASSMTGDNVYGYTFGSGTRLTVV.

This rearrangement joins TRBV6-5 to TRBJ2-3; 9 nucleotides match TRBD2. CDR3 length equals 15 residues. V gave up 8 bases and J gave up 5 bases; unmatched junction bases: 11. Germline V gives CDR1 MNHEY, CDR2 SVGAGI. This CDR3 reads CASRDSGSRRDTQYF. DNA for the CDR3: TGTGCCAGCCGGGATAGCGGGAGTAGAAGAGATACGCAGTATTTT.

The V and J genes are TRBV30 and TRBJ1-6, with D perhaps TRBD1 (5 bases). CDR1 and CDR2 from the germline V gene are GTSNPN and SVGIG (reference sequence). The CDR3 is made up of 14 amino acids. V dropped 0 bases and J dropped 6 bases, with 9 bases sitting between them. The chain's CDR3 is CAWSVGGFNSPLHF. CDR3 nucleotide sequence: TGTGCCTGGAGTGTCGGGGGTTTTAATTCACCCCTCCACTTT.

The genes are TRBV18 and TRBJ2-3; D not certain. Germline values: CDR1 KGHSH, CDR2 LQKENI. Trimming cost V 3 bases and J 4 bases, with 8 bases left between them. The CDR3 is made up of 13 amino acids. DNA for the CDR3: TGTGCCAGCTCACCGGGAACTTCAGATACGCAGTATTTT. Its translation is CASSPGTSDTQYF.

This clone was counted a few times. The V and J genes are TRBV11-2 and TRBJ1-4; D may be TRBD1 (6 bases). V lost 7 bases, J lost 5 bases, and 17 bases lay in between. There are 15 residues in the CDR3. Germline assignment: CDR1 SGHAT and CDR2 FQNNGV. CDR3 bases: TGTGCCAGCAACTTCGGTGGAGGGGGGAATGAAAAACTGTTTTTT. It codes for CASNFGGGGNEKLFF.

The V call is TRBV9, the J call TRBJ1-2; 8 nucleotides align to TRBD1. From germline, CDR1 is SGDLS and CDR2 YYNGEE. Trimming at V came to 0 bases and at J to 7 bases, leaving 11 bases not matched to a gene. This CDR3 comprises 16 residues. The CDR3 loop reads CASSVAETGVVFGYTF. CDR3 DNA sequence: TGTGCCAGCAGCGTAGCCGAGACAGGGGTGGTGTTTGGCTACACCTTC.

The rearrangement uses TRBV5-1 and TRBJ1-1; perhaps TRBD1 as D (6 bases). V was shortened by 3 bases and J by 5 bases, with 11 bases between the two germline ends. CDR1 is SGHRS and CDR2 is YFSETQ in the germline V gene. The CDR3 spans 13 residues. The DNA for the CDR3 is TGCGCCAGCAGCTATACAGGGAGAACTGAAGCTTTCTTT. Protein sequence: CASSYTGRTEAFF.

The chain recombines TRBV12-3 or TRBV12-4 with TRBJ1-6; D is unclear. The CDR3 is 13 residues long. Trimming removed 5 bases from V and 10 bases from J, with 12 bases in between. The CDR3 region has the DNA TGTGCCAGCAGTATGCGGAGGAACTCACCCCTCCACTTT. Translation gives CASSMRRNSPLHF.

CDR3 nucleotide sequence: TGTGCCAGCTCACCACTGGATAGCTCCTACGAGCAGTACTTC. It yields the protein CASSPLDSSYEQYF. The chain is built from TRBV18 and TRBJ2-7; no definite D call. CDR3 length: 14 residues. Trimming removed 1 base at V and 0 bases at J, with 7 bases between. Germline loops: CDR1 KGHSH, CDR2 LQKENI.

The chain links TRBV19 to TRBJ2-2; TRBD2 matches at 7 bases. Germline trimming cut 2 bases from V and 5 bases from J; bases unmatched to any gene: 8. The germline gives CDR1 LNHDA, CDR2 SQIVND (reference sequence). The CDR3 has 16 amino acids. The CDR3 bases are TGTGCCAGTAGTATACGGGACTTGGGGGGGACCGGGGAGCTGTTTTTT. This translates into CASSIRDLGGTGELFF.

The chain has TRBV5-8 and TRBJ2-7, with TRBD1 matching over 8 bases. The CDR3 contains 16 residues. Germline values: CDR1 SGHTS, CDR2 YDEGEE. V shed 0 bases and J 6 bases; nucleotides not matched to a gene: 11. The CDR3 sequence is CASSLGAGDRGPEQYF. For the CDR3, the DNA is TGTGCCAGCAGCTTGGGCGCCGGTGACAGGGGACCCGAGCAGTACTTC.

The J gene is TRBJ2-5, the V gene TRBV11-3, with TRBD2 matching 15 bases. The CDR3 length is 18 residues. The V gene's germline CDR1 is SGHNT and CDR2 YENEEA. Losses at the gene ends were 8 bases for V and 5 bases for J; bases not matched to a gene: 15. The CDR3 spells CASRRNGGGLAGGETQYF. The CDR3 DNA reads as TGTGCCAGCCGACGGAATGGGGGAGGACTAGCGGGAGGGGAGACCCAGTACTTC.

The chain carries TRBV7-2 and TRBJ2-1, with TRBD1 matching over 9 bases. Germline V gives CDR1 SGHTA, CDR2 FQGNSA. The junction had 11 bases not matched to a gene; V was cut back by 5 bases and J by 6 bases. The CDR3 spans 16 residues. CDR3 in DNA: TGTGCCAGCAGCCCGAGTCCCGGGACAGGGACCAATGAGCAGTTCTTC. Translating gives CASSPSPGTGTNEQFF.

This chain uses TRBV3-1 (or the pseudogene TRBV3-2) with TRBJ2-3; 8 nucleotides match TRBD1. This CDR3 comprises 13 residues. Trimming at V came to 1 base and at J to 8 bases, leaving 2 bases not matched to a gene. CDR1 and CDR2 (germline): LGHDT, YNNKEL (reference sequence). The CDR3 spells CASSQGQGSTQYF. In nucleotides, the CDR3 is TGTGCCAGCAGCCAAGGACAGGGGAGTACGCAGTATTTT.

The V gene is TRBV6-6, the J gene TRBJ1-4; a weak D match, TRBD1 (6 bases). The CDR3 consists of 14 residues. The V end was cut by 5 bases, the J end by 6 bases, with 13 bases between. Germline CDR1 is MNHNY and CDR2 is SVGAGI (reference sequence). The DNA for the CDR3 is TGTGCCAGCAGTCCCACAGGGACCTATGAAAAACTGTTTTTT. Protein: CASSPTGTYEKLFF.

The chain recombines TRBV7-6 with TRBJ1-2; 9 bases map to TRBD1. Per the germline V gene, CDR1 is SGHVS and CDR2 is FNYEAQ. The CDR3 has 14 residues. The V segment lost 5 bases and the J segment 4 bases; nucleotides outside the gene matches: 5. The CDR3 DNA sequence: TGTGCCAGCAGCCCGGGACAGGGCCGCTATGGCTACACCTTC. Amino acids: CASSPGQGRYGYTF.

V usage is TRBV4-1 and J usage is TRBJ1-2; D ambiguous. This CDR3 is 15 amino acids long. Trimming stripped 0 bases from V and 4 bases from J, with 12 bases between. The germline CDR1 and CDR2 sequences are MGHRA and YSYEKL. CDR3 sequence: CASSQDIRASYGYTF. In DNA, the CDR3 is TGCGCCAGCAGCCAAGATATTAGGGCATCCTATGGCTACACCTTC.

The chain employs TRBV11-3 and TRBJ2-7; 7 positions match TRBD1. J lost 4 bases, V lost 5 bases, and 8 bases had no gene match. The CDR3 length is 14 residues. Germline values: CDR1 SGHNT, CDR2 YENEEA. The CDR3: CASSDRDRAYEQYF. In nucleotides, the CDR3 is TGTGCCAGCAGCGACCGGGACAGAGCTTACGAGCAGTACTTC.

The chain links TRBV21-1 to TRBJ1-2. TRBV21-1 is an annotated pseudogene. This CDR3 has 16 amino acids. CDR3 protein: CASSAIGWPQIYGYTF. The CDR3 DNA is TGTGCCAGCAGCGCGATAGGGTGGCCCCAGATTTATGGCTACACCTTC.

The chain employs TRBV15 and TRBJ1-2; 9 bases match TRBD1. V was pared by 4 bases and J by 2 bases, with 2 bases of the junction left unmatched. There are 14 residues in the CDR3. Germline V gene lookup returns CDR1 LNHNV and CDR2 YYDKDF (reference sequence). CDR3 in amino acids: CATSIDRGNYGYTF. In DNA form, the CDR3 reads TGTGCCACCAGCATAGACAGGGGGAACTATGGCTACACCTTC.